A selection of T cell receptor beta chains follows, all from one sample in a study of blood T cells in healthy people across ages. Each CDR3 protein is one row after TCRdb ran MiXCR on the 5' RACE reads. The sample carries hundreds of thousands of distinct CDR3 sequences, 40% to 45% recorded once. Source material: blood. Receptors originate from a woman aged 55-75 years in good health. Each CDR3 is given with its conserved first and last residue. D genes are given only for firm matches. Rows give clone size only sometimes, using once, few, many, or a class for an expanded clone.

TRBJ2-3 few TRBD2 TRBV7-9 CASSFSGTSGRKSTDTQYF TGTGCCAGCAGCTTTTCCGGGACTAGCGGGAGGAAAAGCACAGATACGCAGTATTTT
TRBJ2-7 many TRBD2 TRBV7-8 CASSPRGEVSYEQYF TGTGCCAGCAGCCCCCGGGGGGAGGTTTCCTACGAGCAGTACTTC
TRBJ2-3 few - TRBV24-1 CATSEPSSPAADTQYF TGTGCCACCAGTGAACCAAGTAGCCCCGCTGCAGATACGCAGTATTTT
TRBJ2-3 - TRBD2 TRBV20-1 CSAARLAENTDTQYF TGCAGTGCGGCCCGACTAGCGGAGAACACAGATACGCAGTATTTT
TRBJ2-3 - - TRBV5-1 CASSLGAGADTQYF TGCGCCAGCAGCTTGGGTGCGGGCGCAGATACGCAGTATTTT
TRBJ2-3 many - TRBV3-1 CASSLLDTQYF TGTGCCAGCAGCCTGTTAGATACGCAGTATTTT
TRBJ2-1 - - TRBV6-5 CASLRQGPDNEQFF TGTGCCAGCCTTCGGCAAGGACCAGACAATGAGCAGTTCTTC
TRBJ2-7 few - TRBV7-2 CASSLDAKPYEQYF TGTGCCAGCAGCTTAGATGCGAAACCCTACGAGCAGTACTTC
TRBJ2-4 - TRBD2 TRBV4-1 CAGSQEWGGWGNIQYF TGCGCCGGCAGCCAAGAGTGGGGGGGATGGGGGAACATTCAGTACTTC
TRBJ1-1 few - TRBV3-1 CASSQGTTEAFF TGTGCCAGCAGCCAAGGTACCACTGAAGCTTTCTTT
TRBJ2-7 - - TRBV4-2 CASSQGSDSSYEQYF TGTGCCAGCAGCCAAGGTAGCGACAGCTCCTACGAGCAGTACTTC
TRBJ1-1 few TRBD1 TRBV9 CASSVVGTDNTEAFF TGTGCCAGCAGCGTAGTAGGGACAGACAACACTGAAGCTTTCTTT
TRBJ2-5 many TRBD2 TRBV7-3 CASSLFGGGQETQYF TGTGCCAGCAGCTTATTTGGGGGGGGCCAAGAGACCCAGTACTTC
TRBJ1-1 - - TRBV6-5 CASNLQPPGTFF TGTGCCAGCAATTTACAACCTCCCGGGACTTTCTTT
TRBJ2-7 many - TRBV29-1 CSVEVGTPYEQYF TGCAGCGTTGAGGTGGGGACGCCTTACGAGCAGTACTTC
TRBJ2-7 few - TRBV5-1 CASSFSPPSYEQYF TGCGCCAGCAGCTTTAGTCCCCCGTCCTACGAGCAGTACTTC
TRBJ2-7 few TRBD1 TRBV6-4 CASSDSRTGRQYF TGTGCCAGCAGTGACTCGAGGACAGGTAGACAGTACTTC
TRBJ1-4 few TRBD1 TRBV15 CATSSPGQGSNEKLFF TGTGCCACCAGCAGTCCGGGACAGGGTTCTAATGAAAAACTGTTTTTT
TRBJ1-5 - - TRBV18 CASSPQGISNQPQHF TGTGCCAGCTCACCACAGGGCATTAGCAATCAGCCCCAGCATTTT
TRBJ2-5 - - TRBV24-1 CATSGADQETQYF TGTGCCACCAGTGGGGCAGACCAAGAGACCCAGTACTTC
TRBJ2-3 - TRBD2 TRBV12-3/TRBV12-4 CPSSFGTSADTQYF TGTCCCAGCAGTTTTGGGACTAGCGCGGATACGCAGTATTTT
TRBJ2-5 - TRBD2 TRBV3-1 CASSHRGTSGETQYF TGTGCCAGCAGCCACAGAGGGACTAGCGGGGAGACCCAGTACTTC
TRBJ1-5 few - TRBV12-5 CASVPGGVFGGPQHF TGTGCTAGTGTTCCCGGGGGGGTCTTCGGGGGGCCCCAGCATTTT
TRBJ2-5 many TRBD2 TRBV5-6 CASGETGLPRETQYF TGTGCCAGCGGAGAAACGGGACTACCACGGGAGACCCAGTACTTC
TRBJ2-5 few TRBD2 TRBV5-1 CASTSGTSPGTQYF TGCGCCAGCACGTCCGGGACTAGTCCTGGGACCCAGTACTTC
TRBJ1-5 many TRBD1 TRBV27 CASRGQGARDQPQHF TGTGCCAGCAGGGGACAGGGGGCGCGGGATCAGCCCCAGCATTTT
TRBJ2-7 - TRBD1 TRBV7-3 CASSLNGRGLREQYF TGTGCCAGCAGCTTAAACGGCAGGGGGCTCCGCGAGCAGTACTTC
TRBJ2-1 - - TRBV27 CASTPEGVVSISAYNEQFF TGTGCCAGCACCCCCGAGGGGGTAGTGTCGATAAGCGCCTACAATGAGCAGTTCTTC
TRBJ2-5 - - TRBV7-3 CASSLTGGNQGTQYF TGTGCCAGCAGCTTAACCGGGGGAAACCAGGGGACCCAGTACTTC
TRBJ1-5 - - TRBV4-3 CAGSQDSAGNQPQHF TGCGCCGGCAGCCAAGATTCGGCAGGCAATCAGCCCCAGCATTTT
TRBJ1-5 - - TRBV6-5 CASSRGTSFNQPQHF TGTGCCAGCAGTCGCGGGACTTCTTTTAATCAGCCCCAGCATTTT
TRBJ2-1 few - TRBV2 CASSDWDDGQSSYNEQFF TGTGCCAGCAGTGATTGGGATGACGGACAGAGCTCCTACAATGAGCAGTTCTTC
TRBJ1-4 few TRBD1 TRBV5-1 CASSLQTGDNEKLFF TGCGCCAGCAGCTTGCAGACAGGGGACAATGAAAAACTGTTTTTT
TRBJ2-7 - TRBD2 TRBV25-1 CASSEPSGEGNEQYF TGTGCCAGCAGTGAACCTAGCGGGGAGGGGAATGAGCAGTACTTC
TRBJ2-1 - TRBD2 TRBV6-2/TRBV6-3 CASSLQREFLDNEQFF TGTGCCAGCAGTTTACAGCGGGAGTTTCTGGACAATGAGCAGTTCTTC
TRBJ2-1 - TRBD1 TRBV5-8 CASSFHQGASYNEQFF TGTGCCAGCAGCTTTCACCAGGGGGCAAGCTACAATGAGCAGTTCTTC
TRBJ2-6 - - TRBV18 CASSTSGVPGANVLTF TGTGCCAGCTCCACGTCAGGGGTTCCCGGGGCCAACGTCCTGACTTTC
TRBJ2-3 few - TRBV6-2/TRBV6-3 CASSHGLAPDTQYF TGTGCCAGCAGCCACGGGCTAGCTCCAGATACGCAGTATTTT
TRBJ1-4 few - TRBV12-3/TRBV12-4 CASSLGGMMAEKLFF TGTGCCAGCAGTTTAGGTGGGATGATGGCGGAAAAACTGTTTTTT
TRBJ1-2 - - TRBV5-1 CASSLAWDGTGFGYTF TGCGCCAGCAGCTTGGCGTGGGACGGAACAGGGTTTGGCTACACCTTC
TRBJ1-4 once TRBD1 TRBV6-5 CASSYAGQGAPGGEKLFF TGTGCCAGCAGTTACGCGGGACAGGGGGCTCCAGGGGGTGAAAAACTGTTTTTT
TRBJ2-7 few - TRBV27 CASSSPQKGGSYEQYF TGTGCCAGCAGTTCCCCCCAGAAAGGCGGGTCCTACGAGCAGTACTTC
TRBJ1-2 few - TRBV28 CASATSGSLANYGYTF TGTGCCAGCGCCACGTCGGGCAGCTTAGCTAACTATGGCTACACCTTC
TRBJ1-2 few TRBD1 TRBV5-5 CASSLDRGNYGYTF TGTGCCAGCAGCTTGGACAGGGGGAACTATGGCTACACCTTC
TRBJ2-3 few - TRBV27 CASSPLGFATDTQYF TGTGCCAGCAGCCCGTTGGGATTCGCCACAGATACGCAGTATTTT
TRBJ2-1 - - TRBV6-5 CASMKSSYNEQFF TGTGCCAGCATGAAGAGCTCCTACAATGAGCAGTTCTTC
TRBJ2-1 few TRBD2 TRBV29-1 CSGSSGGAYNEQFF TGCAGCGGTTCTAGCGGGGGGGCGTACAATGAGCAGTTCTTC
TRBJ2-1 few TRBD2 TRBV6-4 CASSVSGSGDEQFF TGTGCCAGCAGCGTTAGCGGGAGTGGGGATGAGCAGTTCTTC
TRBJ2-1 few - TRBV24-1 CATSDLGGLNYNEQFF TGTGCCACCAGTGATTTAGGGGGGTTGAACTACAATGAGCAGTTCTTC
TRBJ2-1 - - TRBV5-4 CASSLIVNEQFF TGTGCCAGCAGCTTGATCGTCAATGAGCAGTTCTTC
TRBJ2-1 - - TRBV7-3 CVSSDGRPSYNEQFF TGTGTCAGCAGCGATGGTAGGCCTTCCTACAATGAGCAGTTCTTC
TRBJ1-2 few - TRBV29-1 CSVEGEGPYGYTF TGCAGCGTTGAAGGGGAGGGCCCCTATGGCTACACCTTC
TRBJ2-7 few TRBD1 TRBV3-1 CASSQATGTGYEQYF TGTGCCAGCAGCCAAGCGACCGGGACAGGCTACGAGCAGTACTTC
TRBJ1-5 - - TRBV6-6 CASSYRAQPQHF TGTGCCAGCAGTTACAGGGCTCAGCCCCAGCATTTT
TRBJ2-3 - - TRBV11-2 CASSLPERGTDTQYF TGTGCCAGCAGCTTACCCGAGCGGGGCACAGATACGCAGTATTTT
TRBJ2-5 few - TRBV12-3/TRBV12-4 CASTQMGVETQYF TGTGCCAGCACCCAAATGGGGGTCGAGACCCAGTACTTC
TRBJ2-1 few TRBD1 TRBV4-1 CASSQDGTGDGQFF TGCGCCAGCAGCCAAGACGGGACAGGGGATGGGCAGTTCTTC
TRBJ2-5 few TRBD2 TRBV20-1 CSARATSGRAQETQYF TGCAGTGCTAGGGCCACTAGCGGGAGGGCCCAAGAGACCCAGTACTTC